This TCR beta chain was sequenced in a study of T cell responses to AZD1222 COVID-19 vaccine. Study findings and constraints: Of spike-specific TCRs, nearly half reportedly target regions left unmutated in variants. Every sample of the repertoires postdated the peak T cell response.

With regard to this clone: Its antigen is still unknown.

The assay was immunoSEQ multiplex PCR, and TCRdb's table has in-frame clones only and misses some. The top ten clones hold about 2% of a sample with roughly 150,000 clones, 80% to 90% of them seen once. The starting material was peripheral blood, obtained on day 0 of AZD1222 vaccination. This TCR was sampled from an adult in good health.

CDR3 coding DNA: TGTGCCAGCAGTTTATCCAGACAGGGCGGACTGAACACTGAAGCTTTCTTT. This codes for CASSLSRQGGLNTEAFF. The chain carries TRBV27 and TRBJ1-1; 7 bases are shared with TRBD1. The trim removed 0 bases at V and 0 bases at J, leaving 7 bases unmatched. The CDR3 runs 17 residues. CDR1 MNHEY and CDR2 SMNVEV come from the germline V gene (reference sequence).